This TCR beta chain was recorded in a study of shared clonotypes between healthy human individuals. In the naive CD8 group, cells lacked CD45RO and were positively selected for CCR7, so terminally differentiated effector memory CD45RA+ cells were left out. Germline V gene sequence: CDR1 MNHNS, CDR2 SASEGT. This CDR3 has 13 amino acids. With V trimmed by 10 bases and J by 3 bases, 5 bases remained unmatched. Clones were sequenced by immunoSEQ multiplex PCR, and TCRdb holds only the in-frame ones, with some missing. The repertoire holds roughly 2.1 million clones, with about 93% as singletons. The source of this sequence is a man younger than 30 in good health. Some clones in this sample may be carry-over from other donors' samples. V and J are TRBV6-1 and TRBJ2-7, with TRBD2 matching 11 bases. The source material was naive CD8+ T cells from PBMCs. The CDR3 region has the DNA TGTGCCACCAGACTAGCGGGATTCTACGAGCAGTACTTC. Protein sequence: CATRLAGFYEQYF.